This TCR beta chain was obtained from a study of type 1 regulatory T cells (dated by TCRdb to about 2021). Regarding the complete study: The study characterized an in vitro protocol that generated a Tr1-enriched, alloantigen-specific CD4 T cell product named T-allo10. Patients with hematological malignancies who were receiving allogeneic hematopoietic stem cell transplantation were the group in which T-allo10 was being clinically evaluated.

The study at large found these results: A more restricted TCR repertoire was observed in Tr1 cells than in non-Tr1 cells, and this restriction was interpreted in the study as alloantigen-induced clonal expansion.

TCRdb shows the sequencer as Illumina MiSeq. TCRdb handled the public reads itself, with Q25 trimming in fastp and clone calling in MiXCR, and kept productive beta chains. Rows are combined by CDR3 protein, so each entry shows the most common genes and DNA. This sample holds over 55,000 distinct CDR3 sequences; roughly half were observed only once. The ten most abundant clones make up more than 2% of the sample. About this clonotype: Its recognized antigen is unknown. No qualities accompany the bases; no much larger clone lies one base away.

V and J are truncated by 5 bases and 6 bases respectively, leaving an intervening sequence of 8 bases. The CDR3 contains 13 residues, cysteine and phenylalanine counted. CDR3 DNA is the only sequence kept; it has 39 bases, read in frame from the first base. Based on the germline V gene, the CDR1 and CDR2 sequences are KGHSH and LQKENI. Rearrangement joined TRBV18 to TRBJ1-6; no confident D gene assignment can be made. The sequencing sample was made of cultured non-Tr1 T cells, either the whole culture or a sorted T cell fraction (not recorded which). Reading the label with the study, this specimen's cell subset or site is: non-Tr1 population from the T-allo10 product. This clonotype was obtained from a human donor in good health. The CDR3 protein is CASSTGVNSPLHF. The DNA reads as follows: TGTGCCAGCTCAACCGGGGTTAATTCACCCCTCCACTTT.